This TCR beta chain was documented in a study of cytomegalovirus exposure and HLA in healthy donors. Study results and caveats: Most TCR beta V segments were productive about 90% or about 30% of the time in an earlier analysis.

Trimming took off 5 bases at V and 1 base at J, with 8 bases between the two ends. The CDR3 totals 13 residues. Germline CDR1 is SGHTA and CDR2 is FQGNSA. PCR employed 60 Vbeta and 13 Jbeta primers. Measured with immunoSEQ multiplex PCR; TCRdb has only the in-frame clones, and not every one. The sample includes 99,000 or so clones, 60% to 80% of them seen just once. Healthy people donating bone marrow made up the donors. With regard to this clone: The antigen is undetermined.

The clonotype originates from a man aged 60-69 years in good health and CMV-seropositive. Sequencing used PBMCs. The rearrangement links TRBV7-2 to TRBJ1-1, with D hard to call. DNA for the CDR3: TGTGCCAGCAGCGAAGAGGCGAACACTGAAGCTTTCTTT. This encodes CASSEEANTEAFF.